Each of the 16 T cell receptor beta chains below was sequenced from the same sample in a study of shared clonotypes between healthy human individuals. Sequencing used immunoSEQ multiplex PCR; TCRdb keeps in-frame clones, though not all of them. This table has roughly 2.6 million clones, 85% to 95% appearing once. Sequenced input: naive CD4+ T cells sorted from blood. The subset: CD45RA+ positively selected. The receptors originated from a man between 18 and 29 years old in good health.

The CDR3 DNA is TGCGCCAGCAGCGCGGGCGGGGGGCTGGGGGCCAACGTCCTGACTTTC. It translates to CASSAGGGLGANVLTF. The chain combines TRBV4-3 with TRBJ2-6, with 8 bases fitting TRBD2. CDR3 length: 16 residues. CDR1 is LGHNA, CDR2 YSLEER, per germline. V dropped 5 bases and J dropped 4; count of bases not matched to a gene: 7.

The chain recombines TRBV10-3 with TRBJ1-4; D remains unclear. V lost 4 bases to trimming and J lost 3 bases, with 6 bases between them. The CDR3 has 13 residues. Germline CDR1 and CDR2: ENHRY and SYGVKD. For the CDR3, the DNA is TGTGCCATCAGTGCACTCCCTAATGAAAAACTGTTTTTT. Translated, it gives CAISALPNEKLFF.

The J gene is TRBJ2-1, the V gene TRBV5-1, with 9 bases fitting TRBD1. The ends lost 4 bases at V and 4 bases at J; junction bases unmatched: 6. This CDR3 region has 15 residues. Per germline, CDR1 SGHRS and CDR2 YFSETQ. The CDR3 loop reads CASSAGDRDYNEQFF. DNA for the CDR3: TGCGCCAGCAGCGCGGGGGACAGGGATTACAATGAGCAGTTCTTC.

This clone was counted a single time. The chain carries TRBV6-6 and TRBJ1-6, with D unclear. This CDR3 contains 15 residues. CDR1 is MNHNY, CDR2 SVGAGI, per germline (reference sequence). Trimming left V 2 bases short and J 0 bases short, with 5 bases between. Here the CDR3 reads CASSYGDSYNSPLHF. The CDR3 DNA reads TGTGCCAGCAGTTACGGCGACTCCTATAATTCACCCCTCCACTTT.

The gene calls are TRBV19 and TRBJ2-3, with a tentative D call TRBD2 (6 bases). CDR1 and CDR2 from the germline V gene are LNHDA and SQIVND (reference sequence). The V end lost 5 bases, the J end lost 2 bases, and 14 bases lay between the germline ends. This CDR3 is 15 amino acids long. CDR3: CASSQGGLTTDTQYF. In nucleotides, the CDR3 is TGTGCCAGTAGTCAGGGAGGATTAACCACAGATACGCAGTATTTT.

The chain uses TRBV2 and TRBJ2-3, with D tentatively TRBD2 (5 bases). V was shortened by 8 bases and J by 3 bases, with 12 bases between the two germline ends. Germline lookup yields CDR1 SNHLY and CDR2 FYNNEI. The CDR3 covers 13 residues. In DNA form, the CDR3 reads TGTGCCAGCCTAGCCGACGAGACAGATACGCAGTATTTT. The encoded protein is CASLADETDTQYF.

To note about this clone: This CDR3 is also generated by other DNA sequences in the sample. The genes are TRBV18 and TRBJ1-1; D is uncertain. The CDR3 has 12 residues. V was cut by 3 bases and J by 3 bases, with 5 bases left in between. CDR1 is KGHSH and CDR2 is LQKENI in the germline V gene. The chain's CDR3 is CASSPRDTEAFF. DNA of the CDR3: TGTGCCAGCTCACCGCGGGACACTGAAGCTTTCTTT.

CDR3 sequence: CASSLAAAGLTYEQYF. The CDR3 DNA reads as TGTGCCAGCAGCTTAGCCGCAGCGGGCCTTACCTACGAGCAGTACTTC. The chain recombines TRBV7-2 with TRBJ2-7; a possible D gene is TRBD2 (6 bases). V dropped 0 bases and J dropped 2 bases, with 14 bases sitting between them. This CDR3 has 16 residues. Germline V lookup: CDR1 SGHTA, CDR2 FQGNSA.

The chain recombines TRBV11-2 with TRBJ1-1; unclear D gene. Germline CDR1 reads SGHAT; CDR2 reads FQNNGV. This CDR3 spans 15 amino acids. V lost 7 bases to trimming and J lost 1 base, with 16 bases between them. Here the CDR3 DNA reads TGTGCCAGCACCCCCCGGGTAAACCCGAACACTGAAGCTTTCTTT. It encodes CASTPRVNPNTEAFF. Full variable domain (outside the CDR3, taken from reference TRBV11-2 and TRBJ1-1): EAGVAQSPRYKIIEKRQSVAFWCNPISGHATLYWYQQILGQGPKLLIQFQNNGVVDDSQLPKDRFSAERLKGVDSTLKIQPAKLEDSAVYLCASTPRVNPNTEAFFGQGTRLTVV.

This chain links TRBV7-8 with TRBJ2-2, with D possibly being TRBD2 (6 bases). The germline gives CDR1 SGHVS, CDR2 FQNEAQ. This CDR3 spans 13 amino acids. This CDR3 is CAHGGVGSGELFF. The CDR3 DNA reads TGTGCTCATGGAGGGGTTGGGTCCGGGGAGCTGTTTTTT.

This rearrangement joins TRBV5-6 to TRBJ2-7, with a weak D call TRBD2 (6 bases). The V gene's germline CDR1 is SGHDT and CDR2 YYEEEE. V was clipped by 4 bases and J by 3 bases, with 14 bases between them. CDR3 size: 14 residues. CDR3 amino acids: CASSPVGGIYEQYF. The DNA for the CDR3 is TGTGCCAGCAGCCCCGTCGGGGGAATCTACGAGCAGTACTTC.

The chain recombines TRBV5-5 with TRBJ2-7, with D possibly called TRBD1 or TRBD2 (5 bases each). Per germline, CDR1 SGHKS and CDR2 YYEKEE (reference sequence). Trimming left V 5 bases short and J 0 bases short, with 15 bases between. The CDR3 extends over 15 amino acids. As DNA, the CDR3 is TGTGCCAGCAGTCAAGCTGAGGGGAGCTCCTACGAGCAGTACTTC. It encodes CASSQAEGSSYEQYF.

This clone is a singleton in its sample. CDR3 bases: TGTGCCAGCAGCCCGACGACTAGCGGGCACACAGATACGCAGTATTTT. This codes for CASSPTTSGHTDTQYF. The J gene is TRBJ2-3, the V gene TRBV7-2; 10 nucleotides agree with TRBD2. The V gene end was trimmed by 5 bases and the J gene end by 2 bases; junction bases not matched to a gene: 7. This CDR3 has 16 amino acids. The V gene's germline CDR1 is SGHTA and CDR2 FQGNSA.

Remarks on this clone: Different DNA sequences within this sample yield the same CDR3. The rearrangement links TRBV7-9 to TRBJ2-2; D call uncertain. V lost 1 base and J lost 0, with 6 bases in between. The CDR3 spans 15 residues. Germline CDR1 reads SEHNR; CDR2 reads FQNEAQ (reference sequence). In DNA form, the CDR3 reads TGTGCCAGCAGCTTAGGGCAAGCGAACACCGGGGAGCTGTTTTTT. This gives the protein CASSLGQANTGELFF.

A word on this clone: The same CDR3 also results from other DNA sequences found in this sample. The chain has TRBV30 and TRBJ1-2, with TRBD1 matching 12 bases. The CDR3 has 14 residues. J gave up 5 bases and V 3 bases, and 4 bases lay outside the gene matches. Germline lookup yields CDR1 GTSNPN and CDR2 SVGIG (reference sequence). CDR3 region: CAWRRDRGPYGYTF. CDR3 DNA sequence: TGTGCCTGGAGGAGGGACAGGGGGCCTTATGGCTACACCTTC.

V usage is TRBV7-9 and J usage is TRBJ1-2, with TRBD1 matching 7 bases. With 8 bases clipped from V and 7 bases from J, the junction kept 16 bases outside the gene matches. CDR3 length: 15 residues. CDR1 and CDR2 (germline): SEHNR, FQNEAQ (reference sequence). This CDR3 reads CASGVGQDPSTGYTF. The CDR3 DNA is TGTGCCAGCGGGGTAGGACAGGACCCCTCCACTGGCTACACCTTC.